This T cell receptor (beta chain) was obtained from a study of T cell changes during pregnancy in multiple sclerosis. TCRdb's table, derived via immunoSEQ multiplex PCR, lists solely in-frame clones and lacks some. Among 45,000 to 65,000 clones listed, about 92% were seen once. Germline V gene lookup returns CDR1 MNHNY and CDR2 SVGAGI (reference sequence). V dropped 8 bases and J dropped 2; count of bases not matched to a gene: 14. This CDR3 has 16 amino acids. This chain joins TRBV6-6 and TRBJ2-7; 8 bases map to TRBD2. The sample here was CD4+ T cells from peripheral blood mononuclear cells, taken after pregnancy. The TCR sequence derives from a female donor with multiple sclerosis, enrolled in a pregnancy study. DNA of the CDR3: TGTGCCAGCGACCGAGGAGCGGGAGACCCTACCTACGAGCAGTACTTC. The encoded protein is CASDRGAGDPTYEQYF.